These 20 T cell receptor beta chains came from one sample sequenced in a study of blood T cell repertoires in COVID-19. Libraries were prepared by immunoSEQ multiplex PCR; TCRdb keeps only in-frame clonotypes and omits some of them. Found here are roughly 220,000 clones, 65% to 90% of them singletons; the top ten hold around 1.5%. Sequenced input: peripheral blood. The receptors here all came from a woman aged 40 to 50 who had recovered from COVID-19.

This clone has just a few counts. The V call is TRBV18, the J call TRBJ1-2; a possible D gene is TRBD1 (5 bases). CDR1 is KGHSH, CDR2 LQKENI, per germline. V was cut by 6 bases and J by 1 base, with 15 bases left in between. This CDR3 comprises 15 residues. The CDR3 protein is CASSPNQGDNYGYTF. CDR3 nucleotides: TGTGCCAGCTCTCCCAACCAGGGCGATAACTATGGCTACACCTTC.

This clone has a single count. The chain recombines TRBV6-5 with TRBJ2-1, with TRBD1 as a possible D gene (6 bases). V dropped 7 bases and J dropped 8 bases, with 9 bases sitting between them. Looked up from germline, CDR1 is MNHEY and CDR2 is SVGAGI. This CDR3 has 11 residues. The CDR3, as DNA: TGTGCCAGCAACAGGGCAGATGAGCAGTTCTTC. This gives the protein CASNRADEQFF.

The chain employs TRBV10-3 and TRBJ2-7; TRBD1 matches at 9 bases. CDR1 ENHRY and CDR2 SYGVKD come from the germline V gene. The ends lost 3 bases at V and 5 bases at J; junction bases unmatched: 8. The CDR3 is 15 amino acids. The CDR3 sequence: CAISDATGGHDEQYF. The CDR3 DNA sequence: TGTGCCATCAGTGACGCTACAGGGGGCCACGACGAGCAGTACTTC.

For the CDR3, the DNA is TGTGCCATCAGTGACCCCATGCGGGGCCAAAACTCCTACGAGCAGTACTTC. As protein: CAISDPMRGQNSYEQYF. The chain combines TRBV10-3 with TRBJ2-7, with D maybe TRBD2 (6 bases). Germline loops: CDR1 ENHRY, CDR2 SYGVKD. The CDR3 consists of 17 residues. V was cut by 3 bases and J by 0 bases, with 18 bases left in between.

The sample holds one count of this clone. The V call is TRBV5-8, the J call TRBJ1-4; TRBD1 aligns across 8 bases. V shed 4 bases and J 7 bases; nucleotides not matched to a gene: 9. This CDR3 spans 15 amino acids. CDR1 and CDR2 from the germline V gene are SGHTS and YDEGEE. The CDR3, as DNA: TGTGCCAGCAGCATGAGGACAGGGTCGGGTGAAAAACTGTTTTTT. Protein: CASSMRTGSGEKLFF.

V and J are TRBV11-2 and TRBJ1-1, with D maybe TRBD1 (5 bases). With 6 bases removed from V and 11 bases from J, the gap between germline ends came to 19 bases. Germline V gene sequence: CDR1 SGHAT, CDR2 FQNNGV. The CDR3 is made up of 13 amino acids. This CDR3 reads CASSNKQETQAFF. The CDR3 region has the DNA TGTGCCAGCAGTAATAAACAGGAAACCCAGGCTTTCTTT. Filled out from reference TRBV11-2 and TRBJ1-1, the complete variable domain reads EAGVAQSPRYKIIEKRQSVAFWCNPISGHATLYWYQQILGQGPKLLIQFQNNGVVDDSQLPKDRFSAERLKGVDSTLKIQPAKLEDSAVYLCASSNKQETQAFFGQGTRLTVV.

The chain links TRBV21-1 to TRBJ2-1; TRBD2 is the table's D call, not checked against the DNA. TRBV21-1 is designated a pseudogene. The CDR3 sequence is 20 residues long. The CDR3 loop is CASSKVRSSVWIGRYNEQFF. CDR3 in DNA: TGTGCCAGCAGCAAAGTGAGGTCTTCAGTTTGGATTGGTAGGTACAATGAGCAGTTCTTC.

This sequence joins TRBV27 and TRBJ2-7; tentative D call: TRBD2 (6 bases). CDR3 size: 15 residues. Trimming pared 9 bases from V and 5 bases from J, leaving 23 bases between. Germline V gives CDR1 MNHEY, CDR2 SMNVEV (reference sequence). For the CDR3, the DNA is TGTGCCAGAACCCATTGTGGTAGCGGAGAGGACGAGCAGTACTTC. Amino acids: CARTHCGSGEDEQYF.

The gene calls are TRBV6-5 and TRBJ1-4; the D gene is possibly TRBD1 (5 bases). CDR1 is MNHEY, CDR2 SVGAGI, per germline. CDR3 size: 12 residues. V was pared by 7 bases and J by 7 bases, with 10 bases between. Written as DNA, the CDR3 is TGTGCCAGCACCAGGGAGGGTGAAAAACTGTTTTTT. It yields the protein CASTREGEKLFF.

With respect to this clone: Other DNA sequences in this specimen translate into the identical CDR3. V is TRBV18 and J is TRBJ1-1; TRBD1 is a possible D gene (5 bases). Trimming stripped 3 bases from V and 1 base from J, with 6 bases between. This CDR3 has 13 residues. Per germline, CDR1 KGHSH and CDR2 LQKENI. CDR3: CASSPGQNTEAFF. CDR3 in DNA: TGTGCCAGCTCACCTGGACAGAACACTGAAGCTTTCTTT. The full variable domain, completed using reference TRBV18 and TRBJ1-1, is NAGVMQNPRHLVRRRGQEARLRCSPMKGHSHVYWYRQLPEEGLKFMVYLQKENIIDESGMPKERFSAEFPKEGPSILRIQQVVRGDSAAYFCASSPGQNTEAFFGQGTRLTVV.

The chain is built from TRBV6-5 and TRBJ1-2, with D perhaps matching TRBD1 (6 bases). Trimming took off 5 bases at V and 7 bases at J, with 17 bases between the two ends. CDR3 length equals 14 residues. Germline loops: CDR1 MNHEY, CDR2 SVGAGI. The CDR3 region has the DNA TGTGCCAGCAGTAGACCGGACAGAGTTAGTGGCTACACCTTC. It yields the protein CASSRPDRVSGYTF.

The chain links TRBV3-1 (or the pseudogene TRBV3-2) to TRBJ2-3; D is possibly TRBD1 (5 bases). This CDR3 is 13 amino acids long. V gave up 6 bases and J gave up 0 bases, with 7 bases separating them. The germline V gene has CDR1 LGHDT and CDR2 YNNKEL (reference sequence). The CDR3 coding sequence is TGTGCCAGCAGGCAGGGAAGCACAGATACGCAGTATTTT. Its translation is CASRQGSTDTQYF.

This chain links TRBV11-2 with TRBJ2-7; TRBD1 is a possible D gene (9 bases). The CDR3 extends over 14 amino acids. Germline V gives CDR1 SGHAT, CDR2 FQNNGV. The V gene lost 11 bases and the J gene lost 0 bases, with 17 bases spanning the gap. DNA of the CDR3: TGTGCCCGGGGGGGACAGGGTACCTCCTACGAGCAGTACTTC. Protein: CARGGQGTSYEQYF.

This sequence joins TRBV7-3 and TRBJ1-1, with D possibly TRBD1 on 6 matching bases. V lost 3 bases, J lost 1 base, and 6 bases lay in between. CDR3 length: 13 amino acids. Germline values: CDR1 SGHTA, CDR2 FQGTGA. The chain's CDR3 is CASSLGQNTEAFF. The CDR3, as DNA: TGTGCCAGCAGCTTGGGACAGAACACTGAAGCTTTCTTT.

A few counts support this clone. The chain links TRBV3-1 (or the pseudogene TRBV3-2) to TRBJ2-2; no clear D gene. Germline values: CDR1 LGHDT, CDR2 YNNKEL (reference sequence). The ends were cut back, 1 base at V and 6 bases at J, with 9 bases in the middle. The CDR3 runs 14 residues. The chain's CDR3 is CASSQVRVSGELFF. In nucleotides, the CDR3 is TGTGCCAGCAGCCAAGTACGGGTATCCGGGGAGCTGTTTTTT.

The chain couples TRBV19 to TRBJ2-5; D is ambiguous. The germline gives CDR1 LNHDA, CDR2 SQIVND (reference sequence). CDR3 length equals 15 residues. V lost 3 bases to trimming and J lost 2 bases, with 13 bases between them. For the CDR3, the DNA is TGTGCCAGTAGTATGTCGGCGCAGCGACAAGAGACCCAGTACTTC. Residues: CASSMSAQRQETQYF.

This chain joins TRBV19 and TRBJ1-2; TRBD1 is a possible D gene (5 bases). Trimming shortened V by 5 bases and J by 4 bases, and 8 bases separated the two germline ends. The CDR3 runs 12 residues. Looked up from germline, CDR1 is LNHDA and CDR2 is SQIVND (reference sequence). This CDR3 is CASSDSSYGYTF. As DNA, the CDR3 is TGTGCCAGTAGTGACAGCTCCTATGGCTACACCTTC. Based on the CDR3 plus reference TRBV19 and TRBJ1-2, the full variable domain is DGGITQSPKYLFRKEGQNVTLSCEQNLNHDAMYWYRQDPGQGLRLIYYSQIVNDFQKGDIAEGYSVSREKKESFPLTVTSAQKNPTAFYLCASSDSSYGYTFGSGTRLTVV.

The rearrangement joins TRBV3-1 (or the pseudogene TRBV3-2) to TRBJ1-2; 7 nucleotides agree with TRBD1. V gave up 4 bases and J gave up 4 bases; unmatched junction bases: 12. This CDR3 is 16 amino acids long. CDR1 LGHDT and CDR2 YNNKEL come from the germline V gene (reference sequence). The CDR3 region has the DNA TGTGCCAGCAGCCCTACTCCTCCGACAGGGCCCTATGGCTACACCTTC. Translation: CASSPTPPTGPYGYTF.

This chain links TRBV3-1 (or the pseudogene TRBV3-2) with TRBJ2-1, with 9 bases aligning to TRBD2. The CDR3 spans 17 residues. Germline CDR1 and CDR2: LGHDT and YNNKEL (reference sequence). V lost 4 bases to trimming and J lost 5 bases; unmatched junction nucleotides: 12. The CDR3 coding sequence is TGTGCCAGCAGCCCCCAAGGAGGAGCGGGGGGCAACAATGAGCAGTTCTTC. It yields the protein CASSPQGGAGGNNEQFF.

The chain joins TRBV10-1 to TRBJ2-5, with unresolved D. Germline CDR1 WNHNN, CDR2 SYGVQD (reference sequence). The V and J ends lost 0 bases and 1 base respectively, with 6 bases between them. The CDR3 is 14 residues long. CDR3 sequence (DNA): TGCGCCAGCAGTGAGTCTACAGCCCAAGAGACCCAGTACTTC. It codes for CASSESTAQETQYF.